A single sample is the source of the 17 T cell receptor beta chains below, sequenced in a study of T cell repertoires in cytomegalovirus infection (dated by TCRdb to between 2018 and 2021). This sample was sequenced with an Illumina HiSeq 1500. TCRdb itself trimmed the public reads at Q25 with fastp, ran MiXCR and retained productive beta chains. For every CDR3 protein sequence, its rows merge into one entry that carries the most common genes and DNA. The sample data list some 900,000 distinct CDR3 sequences, and around a third of these were observed just once. The leading ten clones occupy 9.5% to 15% of the sample. The antigens of these receptors remain unknown. Explained via the paper, the treatment or condition label denotes: in vitro stimulation with specific CMV peptide epitopes to enrich CMV-specific T cells. The sample here was cultured CD8+ T cells from PBMCs, taken from culture after CMV antigen stimulation. The receptors originated from a human donor in good health (CMV status not recorded). Some clones in this sample may be carry-over from other donors' samples.

This clonotype appeared once. This rearrangement joins TRBV6-2 or TRBV6-3 to TRBJ2-5; 8 bases map to TRBD1. Germline CDR1 MNHEY, CDR2 SVGEGT. Trimming removed 6 bases from V and 2 bases from J; junction bases left unmatched: 11. The CDR3 runs 16 residues. Written as DNA, the CDR3 is TGTGCCAGCAGCCCCCTTGGGACAGGACAACAAGAGACCCAGTACTTC. Translation: CASSPLGTGQQETQYF.

The chain joins TRBV4-1 to TRBJ2-1, with 10 bases lining up with TRBD1. The V gene's germline CDR1 is MGHRA and CDR2 YSYEKL. The CDR3 is 15 amino acids. With V trimmed by 3 bases and J by 7 bases, 6 bases remained unmatched. CDR3 in DNA: TGCGCCAGCAGCCAGGAAGACAGGGGGCTTAATGAGCAGTTCTTC. Protein sequence: CASSQEDRGLNEQFF.

The chain uses TRBV27 and TRBJ2-6; no firm D call. Trimming left V 0 bases short and J 7 bases short, with 10 bases between. Looked up from germline, CDR1 is MNHEY and CDR2 is SMNVEV (reference sequence). This CDR3 has 15 amino acids. The CDR3 loop reads CASSLSAGRANVLTF. DNA of the CDR3: TGTGCCAGCAGTTTATCGGCAGGACGAGCCAACGTCCTGACTTTC.

This clonotype has a handful of counts. This rearrangement joins TRBV7-9 to TRBJ1-3; no clear D gene. Germline V gives CDR1 SEHNR, CDR2 FQNEAQ (reference sequence). This CDR3 spans 15 amino acids. Between the trimmed V and J ends, which lost 1 base and 4 bases, there was a span of 11 bases. CDR3 in amino acids: CASSLGAGGGNTIYF. The CDR3 coding sequence is TGTGCCAGCAGCTTAGGGGCGGGCGGCGGAAACACCATATATTTT.

This chain links TRBV4-2 with TRBJ1-1; D ambiguous. V shed 0 bases and J shed 11 bases, with 7 bases lying between them. The CDR3 sequence is 11 residues long. Germline-derived CDR1 and CDR2 are LGHNA and YNFKEQ. The CDR3 DNA sequence: TGTGCCAGCAGCCAAGATGCGTGGGCTTTCTTT. Translating gives CASSQDAWAFF.

The chain recombines TRBV7-9 with TRBJ2-7; 8 bases agree with TRBD1. Per the germline V gene, CDR1 is SEHNR and CDR2 is FQNEAQ (reference sequence). The junction had 10 bases not matched to a gene; V was cut back by 7 bases and J by 2 bases. The CDR3 extends over 15 amino acids. DNA of the CDR3: TGTGCCAGCACCCCAATGACAGGGGTTACCTACGAGCAGTACTTC. Amino acid sequence: CASTPMTGVTYEQYF.

Many counts were recorded for this clonotype. The V gene is TRBV5-6, the J gene TRBJ1-3; D is perhaps TRBD1 (5 bases). Germline loops: CDR1 SGHDT, CDR2 YYEEEE. Trimming left V 5 bases short and J 4 bases short, with 10 bases between. This CDR3 has 13 residues. CDR3 sequence: CASRPGSGNTIYF. The CDR3 region has the DNA TGTGCCAGCAGACCAGGGTCGGGAAACACCATATATTTT.

As concerns this clonotype: A clone one base away is much larger, so this may be a read error. This chain links TRBV7-2 with TRBJ2-3, with D maybe TRBD1 (6 bases). CDR3 size: 15 residues. Trimming left V 10 bases short and J 1 base short, with 18 bases between. The germline gives CDR1 SGHTA, CDR2 FQGNSA. The CDR3 sequence is CANSYRVSGTDTQYF. The CDR3 DNA follows: TGTGCCAACAGTTACAGGGTGTCGGGCACAGATACGCAGTATTTT.

As for this clonotype: A read error may be the cause here, since a much bigger clone is one base away. This chain joins TRBV7-6 and TRBJ1-4; D remains unclear. Per the germline V gene, CDR1 is SGHVS and CDR2 is FNYEAQ. V was clipped by 2 bases and J by 6 bases, with 10 bases between them. The length of the CDR3 is 14 residues. The CDR3, as DNA: TGTGCCAGCAGCTTAAGGCCCTCGGATGAAAAACTGTTTTTT. Its protein product is CASSLRPSDEKLFF.

This chain uses TRBV20-1 with TRBJ2-7; TRBD2 matches at 9 bases. The CDR3 is 13 amino acids. The germline V gene encodes CDR1 DFQATT and CDR2 SNEGSKA (reference sequence). The junction had 4 bases not matched to a gene; V was cut back by 5 bases and J by 2 bases. CDR3: CSADSGGAYEQYF. As DNA, the CDR3 is TGCAGTGCTGATAGCGGGGGAGCCTACGAGCAGTACTTC.

This clonotype was picked up a small number of times. This chain uses TRBV6-5 with TRBJ2-2; D is ambiguous. The CDR3 is made up of 11 amino acids. Germline lookup yields CDR1 MNHEY and CDR2 SVGAGI. Trimming took 6 bases from V and 8 from J, leaving 7 bases between them. DNA of the CDR3: TGTGCCAGCAGATCAGTGGGGGAGCTGTTTTTT. Residues: CASRSVGELFF.

Details on this clonotype: Just one base apart from a much larger clone, this may be a read error. The chain recombines TRBV7-2 with TRBJ1-1; no reliable D call. Germline values: CDR1 SGHTA, CDR2 FQGNSA. CDR3 size: 17 residues. Trimming took off 1 base at V and 1 base at J, with 16 bases between the two ends. CDR3 in amino acids: CASSLELRWGSNTEAFF. CDR3 nucleotide sequence: TGTGCCAGCAGCTTAGAGCTCCGTTGGGGTTCGAACACTGAAGCTTTCTTT.

This clonotype has only a few counts. V is TRBV6-6 and J is TRBJ2-3; the match to TRBD2 covers 15 bases. V shed 0 bases and J 4 bases; nucleotides not matched to a gene: 20. The CDR3 has 23 amino acids. Germline values: CDR1 MNHNY, CDR2 SVGAGI (reference sequence). The CDR3 nucleotides read TGTGCCAGCAGTTACTCGAGGACTAGCGGGGGGGCCGTCACGAAGAGATCTTCAGATACGCAGTATTTT. Translation: CASSYSRTSGGAVTKRSSDTQYF.

This clonotype has a handful of counts. This rearrangement joins TRBV4-1 to TRBJ2-2; D not certain. Germline CDR1 MGHRA, CDR2 YSYEKL. The CDR3 covers 13 residues. V lost 4 bases to trimming and J lost 3 bases, with 6 bases between them. The CDR3 sequence is CASSLKYTGELFF. CDR3 nucleotide sequence: TGCGCCAGCAGCCTTAAGTACACCGGGGAGCTGTTTTTT.

Many counts were recorded for this clonotype. The chain couples TRBV28 to TRBJ1-1; D call uncertain. CDR1 is MDHEN, CDR2 SYDVKM, per germline. The CDR3 totals 13 residues. Between the trimmed V and J ends, which lost 7 bases and 2 bases, there was a span of 11 bases. The CDR3 loop is CASMAVVNTEAFF. CDR3 coding DNA: TGTGCCAGCATGGCGGTCGTCAACACTGAAGCTTTCTTT.

The chain is built from TRBV27 and TRBJ1-4; no definite D call. From germline, CDR1 is MNHEY and CDR2 SMNVEV (reference sequence). V gave up 5 bases and J gave up 8 bases, with 12 bases separating them. The CDR3 is 13 amino acids. CDR3 coding DNA: TGTGCCAGCAGTCCTAGCAGAAGGGAAAAACTGTTTTTT. Protein: CASSPSRREKLFF.

This rearrangement joins TRBV20-1 to TRBJ2-1; a possible D gene is TRBD1 (7 bases). CDR3 length equals 15 residues. The germline CDR1 and CDR2 sequences are DFQATT and SNEGSKA (reference sequence). Between the trimmed V and J ends, which lost 0 bases and 7 bases, there was a span of 16 bases. DNA of the CDR3: TGCAGTGCTAGAGATCTCCTAGCAGGGGGGAATGAGCAGTTCTTC. This codes for CSARDLLAGGNEQFF.